These 7 T cell receptor beta chains came from one sample sequenced in a study of OX40 agonist ivuxolimab in advanced cancers. Sequenced by immunoSEQ multiplex PCR; TCRdb stores in-frame clones only, minus some. There are roughly 65,000 clones in the sample; around 86% occur only once, and 0.38% lies in the top ten. Sequencing was performed on CD4+ or CD8+ T cells sorted from blood, taken in a trial of the OX40 agonist ivuxolimab. These receptors originate from an adult with an advanced solid tumor such as melanoma, head and neck, liver or kidney cancer.

This sequence joins TRBV11-1 and TRBJ1-1; D call uncertain. V lost 2 bases, J lost 2 bases, and 6 bases lay in between. This CDR3 region has 13 residues. Germline V lookup: CDR1 SGHAT, CDR2 FQDESV (reference sequence). Written as DNA, the CDR3 is TGTGCCAGCAGCTTAAGGAGAAACACTGAAGCTTTCTTT. Translating it yields CASSLRRNTEAFF.

The chain is built from TRBV11-1 and TRBJ2-7; 9 bases map to TRBD1. Germline values: CDR1 SGHAT, CDR2 FQDESV (reference sequence). This CDR3 is built from 16 residues. The V gene end was trimmed by 2 bases and the J gene end by 7 bases; junction bases not matched to a gene: 12. The CDR3: CASSLYSGQGVGEQYF. In DNA form, the CDR3 reads TGTGCCAGCAGCTTATATTCGGGACAGGGAGTAGGAGAGCAGTACTTC.

The rearrangement joins TRBV10-2 to TRBJ1-5; no reliable D call. The CDR3 covers 14 residues. V was cut by 0 bases and J by 1 base, with 4 bases left in between. Germline CDR1 and CDR2: WSHSY and SAAADI. The CDR3 nucleotides are TGCGCCAGCAGTGAGTCGGGCAGCAATCAGCCCCAGCATTTT. Translated, it gives CASSESGSNQPQHF.

The chain carries TRBV5-1 and TRBJ2-5; TRBD2 is a possible D gene (6 bases). CDR3 length: 15 amino acids. The V end lost 1 base, the J end lost 1 base, and 11 bases lay between the germline ends. The V gene's germline CDR1 is SGHRS and CDR2 YFSETQ. The CDR3 nucleotides are TGCGCCAGCAGCTTGTACGGGGGTCCCCAAGAGACCCAGTACTTC. Protein sequence: CASSLYGGPQETQYF.

This chain uses TRBV7-2 with TRBJ2-7, with unresolved D. Germline CDR1 reads SGHTA; CDR2 reads FQGNSA. V gave up 1 base and J gave up 6 bases, with 16 bases separating them. The CDR3 totals 15 residues. CDR3 sequence reads: CASSLVGGDYAEQYF. CDR3 in DNA: TGTGCCAGCAGCTTAGTCGGTGGGGATTACGCCGAGCAGTACTTC.

The V and J genes are TRBV19 and TRBJ1-4; D not resolved. The CDR3 is made up of 14 amino acids. The V end was cut by 7 bases, the J end by 5 bases, with 14 bases between. CDR1 and CDR2 from the germline V gene are LNHDA and SQIVND (reference sequence). This chain's CDR3 is CASTDPSGNEKLFF. The CDR3, as DNA: TGTGCCAGTACCGATCCATCGGGAAATGAAAAACTGTTTTTT. Variable domain in full (rest from reference TRBV19 and TRBJ1-4): DGGITQSPKYLFRKEGQNVTLSCEQNLNHDAMYWYRQDPGQGLRLIYYSQIVNDFQKGDIAEGYSVSREKKESFPLTVTSAQKNPTAFYLCASTDPSGNEKLFFGSGTQLSVL.

The chain couples TRBV2 to TRBJ2-3; D is uncertain. Looked up from germline, CDR1 is SNHLY and CDR2 is FYNNEI. The CDR3 loop spans 16 amino acids. V shed 1 base and J shed 3 bases, with 14 bases lying between them. The chain's CDR3 is CASSEGLLRQTDTQYF. The CDR3 nucleotides are TGTGCCAGCAGTGAAGGGCTTTTGAGGCAAACAGATACGCAGTATTTT.